This T cell receptor (beta chain) emerged from a study of T cells after posttransplantation cyclophosphamide. The CDR3 has 17 amino acids. To note about this clone: Antigen: not known.

Control samples came 1 year after myeloablative marrow transplants with methotrexate plus calcineurin inhibitor. Produced via immunoSEQ multiplex PCR; TCRdb's table is partial and in-frame only. The sample shows roughly 21,000 clones, approximately 83% of them seen only once. Study-wide results and limits: TRB overlap between skin or GI tissue T cells and blood was limited.

Sequencing was performed on PBMCs, taken around 53 weeks after allogeneic stem cell transplant with calcineurin inhibitor and methotrexate. The chain links TRBV1 to TRBJ2-1; the table assigns TRBD2, which was not confirmed against the DNA. TRBV1 is a known pseudogene. This receptor was identified in a female patient aged 25-39 years who received an allogeneic stem cell transplant from an unrelated donor, was CMV-positive, and had acute and chronic GVHD. Part of the T cells may come from the graft donor. This chain's CDR3 is CTSSQDSSGGLYNEQFF. The CDR3 nucleotides are TGCACCAGCAGCCAAGATTCCAGCGGGGGGCTGTACAATGAGCAGTTCTTC.